This entry concerns a single TCR beta chain. Its antigen remains unknown. TCRdb reprocessed the 5' RACE reads via MiXCR and lists one record per CDR3 protein. The sample holds about 250,000 distinct CDR3 sequences, 11% to 15% seen once. This entry comes from a study of identical twins. Overall study findings and caveats: Diverse VJ usage suggested most zero-insertion clonotypes were not invariant T cells. Its conclusions, products of cross-sectional statistical analysis, did not come from following the same donors. Modelling approaches yielded underestimates of out-of-frame TCR alpha sharing between monozygotic twins. Those out-of-frame alpha sequences shared by twins showed an excess of low generation probability.

Trimming took off 2 bases at V and 1 base at J, with 13 bases between the two ends. The CDR3 covers 15 residues. Germline V gene sequence: CDR1 SGHRS, CDR2 YFSETQ. V is TRBV5-1 and J is TRBJ2-7; the D gene is possibly TRBD2 (6 bases). The sample consisted of memory (CD45RO+) T cells sorted from blood. The TCR sequence derives from a young woman in good health. In DNA, the CDR3 is TGCGCCAGCAGCTTATCAGGGACTCCTTCCTACGAGCAGTACTTC. Its translation: CASSLSGTPSYEQYF.